This T cell receptor (beta chain) is from a study of shared clonotypes between healthy human individuals. Looked up from germline, CDR1 is MNHEY and CDR2 is SVGAGI. The CDR3 has 14 residues. The V gene lost 2 bases and the J gene lost 7 bases, with 14 bases spanning the gap. Data came from immunoSEQ multiplex PCR; TCRdb stores just in-frame clones and leaves some out. In the table there are roughly 2.6 million clones, approximately 94% of which are singletons. This TCR came from a man aged 18 to 30 in good health. Input material: naive CD4+ T cells sorted from blood. Sample subset: CD45RA+ positively selected. The gene calls are TRBV6-5 and TRBJ1-1, with TRBD1 as a possible D gene (6 bases). The CDR3 loop reads CASSYRQARGEAFF. Written as DNA, the CDR3 is TGTGCCAGCAGTTACCGACAGGCTAGGGGTGAAGCTTTCTTT.